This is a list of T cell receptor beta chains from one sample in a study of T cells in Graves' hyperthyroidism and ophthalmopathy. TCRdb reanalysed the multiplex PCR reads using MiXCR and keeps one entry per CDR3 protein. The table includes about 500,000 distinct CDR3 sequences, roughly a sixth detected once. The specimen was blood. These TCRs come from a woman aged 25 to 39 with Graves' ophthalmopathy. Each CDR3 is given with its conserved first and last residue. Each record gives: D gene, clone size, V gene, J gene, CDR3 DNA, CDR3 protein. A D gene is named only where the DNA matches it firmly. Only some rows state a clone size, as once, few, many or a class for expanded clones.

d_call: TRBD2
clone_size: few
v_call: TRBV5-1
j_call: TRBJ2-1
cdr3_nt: TGCGCCAGCAGCTTCCCATGGACTAGCGGCAGTGAGGGTGAGCAGTTCTTC
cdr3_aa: CASSFPWTSGSEGEQFF

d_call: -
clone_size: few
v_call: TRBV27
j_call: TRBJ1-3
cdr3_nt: TGTGCCAGCAGCTTGACGCTTGGAAACACCATATATTTT
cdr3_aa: CASSLTLGNTIYF

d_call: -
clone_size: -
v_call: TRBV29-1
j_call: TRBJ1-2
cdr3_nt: TGCAGCGTTGAAGAGCCAAACCTCCATGGCTACACCTTC
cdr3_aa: CSVEEPNLHGYTF

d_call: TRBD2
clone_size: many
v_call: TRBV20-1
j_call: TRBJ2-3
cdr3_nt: TGCAGTGCTAGAGATTACCCCCCCTTCGGGCGGGAGAGGGTCCCAGATACGCAGTATTTT
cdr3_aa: CSARDYPPFGRERVPDTQYF

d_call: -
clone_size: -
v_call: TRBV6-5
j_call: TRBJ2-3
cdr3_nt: TGTGCCAGCAGTTACACTGGTCTCTCCGATACGCAGTATTTT
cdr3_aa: CASSYTGLSDTQYF

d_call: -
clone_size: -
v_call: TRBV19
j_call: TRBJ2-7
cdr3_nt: TGTGCCAGTAGTACCCGGGATCCCTACGAGCAGTACTTC
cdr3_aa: CASSTRDPYEQYF

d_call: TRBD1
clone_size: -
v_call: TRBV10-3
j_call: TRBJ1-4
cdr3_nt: TGTGCCACATCATACAGGGGGCTGAAGGCAACTAATGAAAAACTGTTTTTT
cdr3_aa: CATSYRGLKATNEKLFF

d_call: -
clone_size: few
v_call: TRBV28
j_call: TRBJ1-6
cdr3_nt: TGTGCCAGCAGTGTGGACGGCGTCTCAACCCTCCACTTT
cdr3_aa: CASSVDGVSTLHF

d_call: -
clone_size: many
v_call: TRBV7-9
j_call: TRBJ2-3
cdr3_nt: TGTGCCAGCAGCTTAGCGGAGGAGCCGGTCACAGATACGCAGTATTTT
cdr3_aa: CASSLAEEPVTDTQYF

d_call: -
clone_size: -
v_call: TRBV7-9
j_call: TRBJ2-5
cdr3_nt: TGTGCCAGCAGCTTAGGTGTGGGACCTGAGACCCAGTACTTC
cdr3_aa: CASSLGVGPETQYF